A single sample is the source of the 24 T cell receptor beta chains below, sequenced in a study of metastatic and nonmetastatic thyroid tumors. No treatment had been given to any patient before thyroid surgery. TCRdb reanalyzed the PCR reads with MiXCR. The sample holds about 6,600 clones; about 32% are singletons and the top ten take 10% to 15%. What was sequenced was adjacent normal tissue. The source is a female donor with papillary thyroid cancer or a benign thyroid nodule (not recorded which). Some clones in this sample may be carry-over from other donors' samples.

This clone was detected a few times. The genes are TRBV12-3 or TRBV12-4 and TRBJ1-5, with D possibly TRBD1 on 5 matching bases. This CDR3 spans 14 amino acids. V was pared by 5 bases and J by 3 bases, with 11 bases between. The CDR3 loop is CASSIQGFNQPQHF. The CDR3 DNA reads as TGTGCCAGCAGTATTCAGGGTTTCAATCAGCCCCAGCATTTT.

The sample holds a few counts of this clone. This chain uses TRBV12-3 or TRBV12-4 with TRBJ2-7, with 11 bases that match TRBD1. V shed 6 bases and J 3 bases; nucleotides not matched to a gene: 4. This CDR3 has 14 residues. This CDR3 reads CASSRDRGVYEQYF. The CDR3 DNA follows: TGTGCCAGCAGCCGGGACAGGGGGGTCTACGAGCAGTACTTC.

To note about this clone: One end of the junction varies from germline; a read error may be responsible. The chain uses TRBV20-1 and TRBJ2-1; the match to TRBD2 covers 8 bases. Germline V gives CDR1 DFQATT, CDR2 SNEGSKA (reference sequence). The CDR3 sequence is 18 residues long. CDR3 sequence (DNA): TGCAGTGCTAGAGATCCCCTAGCGGGCGGAGGAGGGAACAATGCGCAGTTCTTC. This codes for CSARDPLAGGGGNNAQFF.

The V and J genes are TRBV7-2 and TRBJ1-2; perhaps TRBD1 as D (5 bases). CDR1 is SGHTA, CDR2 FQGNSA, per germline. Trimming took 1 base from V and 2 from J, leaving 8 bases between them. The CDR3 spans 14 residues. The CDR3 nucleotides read TGTGCCAGCAGCTTAGGGGCAGGGAACTATGGCTACACCTTC. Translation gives CASSLGAGNYGYTF.

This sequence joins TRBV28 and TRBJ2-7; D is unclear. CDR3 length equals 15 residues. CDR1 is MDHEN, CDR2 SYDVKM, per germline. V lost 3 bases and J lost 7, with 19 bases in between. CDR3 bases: TGTGCCAGCAGTTTCACCTCGCTGAGTCAAGGGGAGCAGTACTTC. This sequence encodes CASSFTSLSQGEQYF.

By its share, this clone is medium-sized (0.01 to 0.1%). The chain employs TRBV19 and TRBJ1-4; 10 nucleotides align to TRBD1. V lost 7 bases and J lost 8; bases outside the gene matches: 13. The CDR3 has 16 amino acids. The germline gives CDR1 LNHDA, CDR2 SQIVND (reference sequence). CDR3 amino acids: CASTPGEETGGEKLFF. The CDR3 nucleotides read TGTGCCAGTACCCCAGGGGAGGAGACAGGGGGCGAAAAACTGTTTTTT.

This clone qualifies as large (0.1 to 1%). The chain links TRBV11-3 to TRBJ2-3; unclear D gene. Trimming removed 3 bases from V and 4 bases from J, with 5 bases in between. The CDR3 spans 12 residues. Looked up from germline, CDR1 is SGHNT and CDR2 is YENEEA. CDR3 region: CASSFGADTQYF. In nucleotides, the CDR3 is TGTGCCAGCAGCTTCGGTGCAGATACGCAGTATTTT. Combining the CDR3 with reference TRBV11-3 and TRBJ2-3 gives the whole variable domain EAGVVQSPRYKIIEKKQPVAFWCNPISGHNTLYWYLQNLGQGPELLIRYENEEAVDDSQLPKDRFSAERLKGVDSTLKIQPAELGDSAVYLCASSFGADTQYFGPGTRLTVL.

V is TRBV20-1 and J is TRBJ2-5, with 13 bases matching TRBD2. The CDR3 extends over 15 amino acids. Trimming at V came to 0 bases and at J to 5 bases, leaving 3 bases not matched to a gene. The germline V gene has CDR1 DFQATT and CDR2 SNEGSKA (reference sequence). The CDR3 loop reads CSAREGTSGEETQYF. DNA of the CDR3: TGCAGTGCTAGAGAAGGGACTAGCGGGGAGGAGACCCAGTACTTC.

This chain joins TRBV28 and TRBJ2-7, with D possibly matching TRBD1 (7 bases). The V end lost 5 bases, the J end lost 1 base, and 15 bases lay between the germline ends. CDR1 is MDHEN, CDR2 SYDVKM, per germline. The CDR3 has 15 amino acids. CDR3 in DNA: TGTGCCAGCAGTCCAGGGGGGCGGGAATCCTACGAGCAGTACTTC. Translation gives CASSPGGRESYEQYF.

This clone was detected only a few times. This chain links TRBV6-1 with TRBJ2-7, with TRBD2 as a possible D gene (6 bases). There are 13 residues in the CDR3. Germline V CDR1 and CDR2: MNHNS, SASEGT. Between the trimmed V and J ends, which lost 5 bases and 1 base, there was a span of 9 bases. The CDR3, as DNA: TGTGCCAGCAGTCCTCGGGGGTCCTACGAGCAGTACTTC. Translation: CASSPRGSYEQYF.

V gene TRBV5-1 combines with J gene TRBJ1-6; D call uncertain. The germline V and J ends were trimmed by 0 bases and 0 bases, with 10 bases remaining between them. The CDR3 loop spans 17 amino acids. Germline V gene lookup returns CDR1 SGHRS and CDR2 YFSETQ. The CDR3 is CASSLVAASSYNSPLHF. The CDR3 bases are TGCGCCAGCAGCTTGGTGGCAGCGAGCTCCTATAATTCACCCCTCCACTTT.

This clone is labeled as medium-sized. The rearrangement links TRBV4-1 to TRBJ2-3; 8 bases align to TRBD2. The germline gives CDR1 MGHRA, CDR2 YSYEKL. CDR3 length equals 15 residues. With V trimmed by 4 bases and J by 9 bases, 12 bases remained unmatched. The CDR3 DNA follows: TGCGCCAGCAGCCCGGGACTAGGCCCGCTGGAGACGCAGTATTTT. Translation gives CASSPGLGPLETQYF.

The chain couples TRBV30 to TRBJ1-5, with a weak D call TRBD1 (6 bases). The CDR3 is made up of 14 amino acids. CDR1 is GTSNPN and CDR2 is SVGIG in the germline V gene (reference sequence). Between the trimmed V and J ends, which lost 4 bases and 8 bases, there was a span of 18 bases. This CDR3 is CAWIGGHSKKPQHF. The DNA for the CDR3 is TGTGCCTGGATTGGGGGGCATAGCAAAAAGCCCCAGCATTTT.

The CDR3 DNA sequence: TGTGCCAGCAGTCAGGCCGGGGCAGAAGAGAACACCCAGTACTTC. Its translation: CASSQAGAEENTQYF. The chain carries TRBV6-2 or TRBV6-3 and TRBJ2-5, with D perhaps assigned TRBD1 or TRBD2 (5 bases each). This CDR3 region has 15 residues. The ends were cut back, 5 bases at V and 8 bases at J, with 21 bases in the middle. Looked up from germline, CDR1 is MNHEY and CDR2 is SVGEGT.

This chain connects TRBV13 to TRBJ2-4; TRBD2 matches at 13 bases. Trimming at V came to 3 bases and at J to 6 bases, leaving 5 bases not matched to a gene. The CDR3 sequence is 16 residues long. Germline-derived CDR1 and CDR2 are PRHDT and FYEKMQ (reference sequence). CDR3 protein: CASSFGLAGVGNIQYF. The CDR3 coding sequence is TGTGCCAGCAGCTTCGGACTAGCGGGAGTAGGAAACATTCAGTACTTC.

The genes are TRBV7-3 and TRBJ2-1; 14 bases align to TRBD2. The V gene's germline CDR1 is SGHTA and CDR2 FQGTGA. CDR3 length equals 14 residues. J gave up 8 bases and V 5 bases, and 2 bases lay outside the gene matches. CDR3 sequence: CASSGTSGSDEQFF. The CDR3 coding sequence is TGTGCCAGCAGCGGGACTAGCGGGAGTGATGAGCAGTTCTTC. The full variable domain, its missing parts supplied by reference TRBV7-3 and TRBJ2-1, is GAGVSQTPSNKVTEKGKYVELRCDPISGHTALYWYRQSLGQGPEFLIYFQGTGAADDSGLPNDRFFAVRPEGSVSTLKIQRTERGDSAVYLCASSGTSGSDEQFFGPGTRLTVL.

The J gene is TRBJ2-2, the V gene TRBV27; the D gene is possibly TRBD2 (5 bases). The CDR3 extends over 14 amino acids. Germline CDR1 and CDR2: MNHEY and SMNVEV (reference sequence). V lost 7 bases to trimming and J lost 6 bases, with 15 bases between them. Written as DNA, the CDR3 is TGTGCCAGCATCCCATGGGTGAGGGCCGGGGAGCTGTTTTTT. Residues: CASIPWVRAGELFF.

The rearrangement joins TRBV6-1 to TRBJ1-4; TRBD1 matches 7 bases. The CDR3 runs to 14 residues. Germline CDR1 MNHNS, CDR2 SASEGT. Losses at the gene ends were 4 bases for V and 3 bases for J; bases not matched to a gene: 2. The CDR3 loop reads CASSATGPNEKLFF. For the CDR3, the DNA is TGTGCCAGCAGTGCGACAGGGCCTAATGAAAAACTGTTTTTT.

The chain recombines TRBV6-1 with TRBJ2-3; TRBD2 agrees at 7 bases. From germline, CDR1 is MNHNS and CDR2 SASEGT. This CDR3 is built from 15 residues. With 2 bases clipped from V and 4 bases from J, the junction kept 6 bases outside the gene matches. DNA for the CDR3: TGTGCCAGCAGTGAATGGCGGGGGATCCCAGATACGCAGTATTTT. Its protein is CASSEWRGIPDTQYF.

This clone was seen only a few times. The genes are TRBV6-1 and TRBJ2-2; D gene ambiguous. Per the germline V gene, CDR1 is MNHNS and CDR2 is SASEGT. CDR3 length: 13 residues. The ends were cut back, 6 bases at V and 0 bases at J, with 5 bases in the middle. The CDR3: CASRRSNTGELFF. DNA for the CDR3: TGTGCCAGCAGGAGATCGAACACCGGGGAGCTGTTTTTT.

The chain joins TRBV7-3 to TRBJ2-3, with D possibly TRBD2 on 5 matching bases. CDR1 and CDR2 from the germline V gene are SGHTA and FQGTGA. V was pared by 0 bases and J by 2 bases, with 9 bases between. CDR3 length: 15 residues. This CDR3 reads CASSLTGVPTDTQYF. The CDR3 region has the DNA TGTGCCAGCAGCTTAACGGGAGTACCCACAGATACGCAGTATTTT.

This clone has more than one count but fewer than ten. The CDR3 loop is CASRPPGLAAGYEQYF. Here the CDR3 DNA reads TGTGCCAGCAGGCCACCGGGACTAGCAGCCGGCTACGAGCAGTACTTC. This rearrangement joins TRBV28 to TRBJ2-7; TRBD2 agrees at 9 bases. The CDR3 has 16 residues. The germline V gene encodes CDR1 MDHEN and CDR2 SYDVKM. Losses at the gene ends were 6 bases for V and 3 bases for J; bases not matched to a gene: 12.

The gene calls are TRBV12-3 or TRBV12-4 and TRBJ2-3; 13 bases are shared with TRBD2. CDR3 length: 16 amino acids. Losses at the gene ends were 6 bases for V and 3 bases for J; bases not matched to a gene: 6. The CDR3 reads CASSRLAGGGTDTQYF. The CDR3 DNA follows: TGTGCCAGCAGCCGACTAGCGGGAGGAGGGACAGATACGCAGTATTTT.

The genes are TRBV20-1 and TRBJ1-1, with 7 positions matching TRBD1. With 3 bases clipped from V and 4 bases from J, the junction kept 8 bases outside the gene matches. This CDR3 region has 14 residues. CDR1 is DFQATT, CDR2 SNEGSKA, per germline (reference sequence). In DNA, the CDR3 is TGCAGTGCTAGTTTACAGGGGTCGGGCACTGAAGCTTTCTTT. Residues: CSASLQGSGTEAFF.